Shown below are 18 T cell receptor beta chains from a single sample sequenced in a study of CD8 T cells in Susac syndrome. The authors reverse transcribed roughly 0.5 to 1 ug RNA with random hexamers. TCRdb passed the immunoSEQ multiplex PCR reads through MiXCR, listing each CDR3 protein once. The sample carries 100,000 to 150,000 distinct CDR3 sequences, just over 90% recorded once. Sequenced input: CD8+ T cells from PBMCs. Receptors were obtained from a human donor with multiple sclerosis.

The CDR3 loop reads CASSGPRDRAKTGELFF. CDR3 sequence (DNA): TGCGCCAGCAGCGGCCCCCGGGACAGGGCTAAGACCGGGGAGCTGTTTTTT. The chain links TRBV5-1 to TRBJ2-2, with 9 bases matching TRBD1. The ends lost 4 bases at V and 5 bases at J; junction bases unmatched: 12. Germline-derived CDR1 and CDR2 are SGHRS and YFSETQ. This CDR3 spans 17 amino acids.

The genes are TRBV3-1 and TRBJ1-2; unclear D gene. Per the germline V gene, CDR1 is LGHDT and CDR2 is YNNKEL (reference sequence). This CDR3 contains 15 residues. The V gene lost 2 bases and the J gene lost 8 bases, with 18 bases spanning the gap. Written as DNA, the CDR3 is TGTGCCAGCAGCCAAAGGCGAGAAGACCCTCTCGGCTACACCTTC. It is translated as CASSQRREDPLGYTF.

This chain joins TRBV7-3 and TRBJ1-1, with 7 bases fitting TRBD1. The CDR3 sequence is 13 residues long. Per germline, CDR1 SGHTA and CDR2 FQGTGA. With V trimmed by 1 base and J by 6 bases, 2 bases remained unmatched. The CDR3 spells CASSLRRGPEAFF. The CDR3 nucleotides read TGTGCCAGCAGCTTAAGGAGGGGGCCTGAAGCTTTCTTT.

The chain is built from TRBV7-8 and TRBJ2-2; a possible D gene is TRBD1 (6 bases). The CDR3 contains 14 residues. CDR1 is SGHVS and CDR2 is FQNEAQ in the germline V gene. With 0 bases removed from V and 5 bases from J, the gap between germline ends came to 7 bases. CDR3 DNA: TGTGCCAGCAGCTTAGCGGGGGCTACCGGGGAGCTGTTTTTT. It codes for CASSLAGATGELFF.

CDR3 loop: CSARDRATTYQPQHF. CDR3 DNA sequence: TGCAGTGCTAGAGATCGGGCCACTACTTATCAGCCCCAGCATTTT. This chain links TRBV20-1 with TRBJ1-5; D is uncertain. The CDR3 extends over 15 amino acids. CDR1 and CDR2 from the germline V gene are DFQATT and SNEGSKA (reference sequence). Trimming removed 0 bases from V and 5 bases from J, with 14 bases in between.

The genes are TRBV7-9 and TRBJ2-5; D is uncertain. V shed 1 base and J shed 5 bases, with 8 bases lying between them. This CDR3 spans 13 amino acids. Germline V gene sequence: CDR1 SEHNR, CDR2 FQNEAQ (reference sequence). In DNA, the CDR3 is TGTGCCAGCAGCTTAGTTCCCTTCGAGACCCAGTACTTC. This codes for CASSLVPFETQYF.

V gene TRBV7-9 combines with J gene TRBJ1-4; D not resolved. Trimming took 2 bases from V and 5 from J, leaving 3 bases between them. Germline CDR1 is SEHNR and CDR2 is FQNEAQ (reference sequence). This CDR3 is 12 amino acids long. The CDR3 loop reads CASSLLNEKLFF. The DNA of the CDR3 is TGTGCCAGCAGCTTACTAAATGAAAAACTGTTTTTT.

The V call is TRBV9, the J call TRBJ1-6; TRBD1 matches 9 bases. Germline loops: CDR1 SGDLS, CDR2 YYNGEE. V gave up 4 bases and J gave up 9 bases; unmatched junction bases: 11. The CDR3 extends over 16 amino acids. CDR3 in amino acids: CASSPGTGRFGSPLHF. Here the CDR3 DNA reads TGTGCCAGCAGCCCCGGGACAGGGAGGTTTGGTTCACCCCTCCACTTT.

This clonotype appeared a single time. The rearrangement links TRBV6-5 to TRBJ2-1; D may be TRBD1 (6 bases). Germline CDR1 reads MNHEY; CDR2 reads SVGAGI. The CDR3 totals 13 residues. The ends were cut back, 2 bases at V and 5 bases at J, with 7 bases in the middle. CDR3 DNA sequence: TGTGCCAGCAGTTACGGACAGCACAATGAGCAGTTCTTC. Its translation is CASSYGQHNEQFF.

This rearrangement joins TRBV12-5 to TRBJ1-3; no clear D gene. In germline, CDR1 is LGHNT, CDR2 FRNRAP. Trimming left V 2 bases short and J 1 base short, with 9 bases between. This CDR3 is 15 amino acids long. The CDR3: CASGLPSWSGNTIYF. As DNA, the CDR3 is TGTGCTAGTGGTTTGCCTTCTTGGTCTGGAAACACCATATATTTT. Filled out from reference TRBV12-5 and TRBJ1-3, the complete variable domain reads DARVTQTPRHKVTEMGQEVTMRCQPILGHNTVFWYRQTMMQGLELLAYFRNRAPLDDSGMPKDRFSAEMPDATLATLKIQPSEPRDSAVYFCASGLPSWSGNTIYFGEGSWLTVV.

V gene TRBV20-1 combines with J gene TRBJ1-4; 8 bases are a match to TRBD1. J was trimmed by 8 bases and V by 8 bases; bases with no gene match: 19. The CDR3 length is 16 residues. CDR1 and CDR2 from the germline V gene are DFQATT and SNEGSKA (reference sequence). The CDR3 protein is CSLPGQAPMGGEKLFF. For the CDR3, the DNA is TGCAGTCTACCGGGACAGGCCCCGATGGGAGGCGAAAAACTGTTTTTT.

V usage is TRBV29-1 and J usage is TRBJ2-7, with D perhaps TRBD1 (6 bases). V was trimmed by 1 base and J by 1 base, leaving 14 bases between them. Per the germline V gene, CDR1 is SQVTM and CDR2 is ANQGSEA. CDR3 length: 15 residues. The CDR3 DNA reads TGCAGCGTTGAAGTACGGCAGGGGTATTCCTACGAGCAGTACGTC. Amino acid sequence: CSVEVRQGYSYEQYV.

The rearrangement joins TRBV4-1 to TRBJ1-5; D remains unclear. The V end lost 0 bases, the J end lost 1 base, and 19 bases lay between the germline ends. Per the germline V gene, CDR1 is MGHRA and CDR2 is YSYEKL. The CDR3 covers 19 residues. CDR3 in amino acids: CASSQEPGPVGGSNQPQHF. The CDR3, as DNA: TGCGCCAGCAGCCAAGAACCTGGCCCGGTAGGCGGGAGCAATCAGCCCCAGCATTTT.

The chain carries TRBV14 and TRBJ2-1; the D is unclear. This CDR3 region has 13 residues. The germline V gene encodes CDR1 SGHDN and CDR2 FVKESK. Trimming cost V 1 base and J 7 bases, with 8 bases left between them. The CDR3, as DNA: TGTGCCAGCAGCCAAGGTTCCCATAATGAGCAGTTCTTC. This gives the protein CASSQGSHNEQFF. Complete variable domain (other parts from reference TRBV14 and TRBJ2-1): EAGVTQFPSHSVIEKGQTVTLRCDPISGHDNLYWYRRVMGKEIKFLLHFVKESKQDESGMPNNRFLAERTGGTYSTLKVQPAELEDSGVYFCASSQGSHNEQFFGPGTRLTVL.

V and J are TRBV5-1 and TRBJ2-1; TRBD2 matches 8 bases. The germline CDR1 and CDR2 sequences are SGHRS and YFSETQ. With V trimmed by 0 bases and J by 7 bases, 15 bases remained unmatched. CDR3 length: 18 residues. Here the CDR3 reads CASSLDVSDGGARNEQFF. CDR3 DNA: TGCGCCAGCAGCTTGGACGTCTCTGACGGGGGGGCCAGGAATGAGCAGTTCTTC.

The chain recombines TRBV5-4 with TRBJ1-2; 8 bases agree with TRBD1. Germline loops: CDR1 SGHNT, CDR2 YYREEE (reference sequence). This CDR3 comprises 14 residues. V trimming: 2 bases; J trimming: 4 bases; junction bases outside the gene matches: 4. In DNA, the CDR3 is TGTGCCAGCAGCTTCGACAGGGGCGGCTATGGCTACACCTTC. Translation gives CASSFDRGGYGYTF.

The J gene is TRBJ1-2, the V gene TRBV7-9; 8 positions match TRBD1. The CDR3 contains 13 residues. V shed 4 bases, J shed 8 bases, and the junction held 6 bases outside the gene matches. Looked up from germline, CDR1 is SEHNR and CDR2 is FQNEAQ (reference sequence). The CDR3 spells CASSSGQDPGYTF. The CDR3 nucleotides read TGTGCCAGCAGCTCGGGACAGGATCCCGGCTACACCTTC.

This chain uses TRBV9 with TRBJ2-3; 12 bases are shared with TRBD2. This CDR3 is 15 amino acids long. Germline CDR1 and CDR2: SGDLS and YYNGEE. The V and J ends lost 4 bases and 2 bases, in that order; junction bases with no gene match: 2. CDR3 residues: CASSRTSGATDTQYF. The CDR3 region has the DNA TGTGCCAGCAGCCGGACTAGCGGGGCCACAGATACGCAGTATTTT.